This TCR beta chain was recorded in a study of blood T cell repertoires in COVID-19. Study context: PBMCs, B-cell-depleted T cells, or T cells provided the cDNA or gDNA that made up the material.

The protocol was immunoSEQ multiplex PCR, while the TCRdb copy is restricted to in-frame clones and leaves out a portion. The data hold roughly 260,000 clones, with 88% observed a single time. V dropped 5 bases and J dropped 0; count of bases not matched to a gene: 2. Per germline, CDR1 MRHNA and CDR2 SNTAGT. This CDR3 is 15 amino acids long. The chain is built from TRBV6-4 and TRBJ2-3; 10 nucleotides agree with TRBD2. The source is a man aged 60-69 years who had recovered from COVID-19. Sequenced: peripheral blood. The CDR3 nucleotides are TGTGCCAGCAGTTCGGGACTAGCGAGCACAGATACGCAGTATTTT. Protein sequence: CASSSGLASTDTQYF.